This TCR beta chain was documented in a study of beta chain features in type 1 diabetes (dated by TCRdb to the late 2010s). Context from the whole study: Mean age, gender distribution, total cell number and subset yield were not different between patients and healthy donors. The study compared TCRB repertoires of sorted circulating CD4+ T cell subsets between recently diagnosed type 1 diabetes patients and matched healthy donors. A total of approximately 110,000,000 sorted cells were examined across all samples, and a strong correlation was observed between cell number per subset and RNA yield. Regulatory and stem cell-like memory subsets were isolated from only 8 patients and roughly eight healthy donors, whereas naive and central memory subsets came from all 30 or so donors. Summary of the overall study and its limitations: Because cDNA was sequenced instead of genomic DNA, highly expressing activated cells could be over-represented, though the groups showed no difference in activation or CD3 levels. PCR might favor shorter templates, but patient and control samples were amplified and corrected together, so any skew would affect both groups equally. Because the HLA sub-analyses included only small numbers of individuals, any influence of HLA type on TCRB rearrangement was left unresolved. A moderate but significant shortening of TCRB CDR3 length was observed in type 1 diabetes patients in all four CD4+ subsets. At VDJ recombination sites, patients with type 1 diabetes made fewer insertions and deleted more nucleotides, a pattern implying thymic rearrangement abnormalities. Naive, central memory and regulatory TCRB repertoires appeared to be more similar among patients than among healthy donors.

Concerning this clone: Its antigen is still unknown. No quality values exist for individual bases; no much larger clone is one base distant.

Each donor gave one peripheral blood draw, averaging approximately 0.12 L, which was collected into heparinised tubes. A BD FACSAria II was used to sort naive, central memory, regulatory and stem cell-like memory CD4+ T cells with a panel that included CD45RO, CCR7, CD25, CD127, CD95 and CD27. Every sorted population had a purity above 95%. PBMCs were separated immediately by Lymphoprep density gradient centrifugation and were stained directly, without being cultured. Samples were stained and sorted in pairs, with one healthy donor and one patient per experiment, so that batch effects were minimized. The entire isolated RNA was reverse transcribed using the High Capacity cDNA Reverse Transcription Kit, and thus expressed TCRB transcripts were sequenced. Deep immunoSEQ sequencing was performed on naive, central memory and regulatory T cell samples, with an average of about 3.6 million total reads per sample. Sorted cells were lysed in RLT buffer and RNA was extracted with DNase-treated RNeasy Micro or Mini kits, depending on cell number. To prevent cross-contamination, each cell subset was processed individually, whereas patient and healthy donor samples were processed jointly. Using the immunoSEQ multiplex PCR, TCRB sequences were amplified from cDNA into 87-bp fragments spanning the CDR3 region. Amplicons were sequenced on the Illumina HiSeq platform. In the paper's pipeline: Synthetic template baselines were used to correct PCR bias computationally, reads within Hamming distance 2 were collapsed together, and singletons that could not be merged were discarded. Reads were aligned to IMGT to assign V, D and J genes, CDR3 length, and insertions or deletions at six rearrangement sites. Within each subset, clonotype counts were normalized to the number of sorted cells before true diversity and Gini coefficients were calculated with the tcR R package. The overlap coefficient, calculated on TCRB nucleotide sequences, was used to measure repertoire sharing. As a proxy for the pre-selection repertoire, out-of-frame TCRB sequences from naive cells were analyzed. TCRdb provides this immuneACCESS table in a form limited to in-frame rearrangements. Some clones are lacking; in checked studies, under half of them reflect an unresolved V gene, and why the rest are absent is not known. V, J and clone size are taken as reported in that table, and D and trimming were inferred from the DNA itself. For this sample the table gives hundreds of thousands of clones, of which 10% to 15% were detected only once. The top ten hold around 0.015% of the sample.

The sequencing sample was made of naive CD4+ T cells from blood. Explained via the paper, the cell subset or site label denotes: true naive CD4+ T cells. The sequence was obtained from a man aged 18 to 29 in good health.

Here is the DNA: TGTGCCAGCAGGAACCCTAGCGGGAGTTTCCACGAGCAGTACTTC. This yields the protein CASRNPSGSFHEQYF. The chain links TRBV28 with TRBJ2-7; 10 junctional bases match TRBD2. V is cut back by 6 bases and J by 5 bases, with 10 bases in the junction unmatched. The CDR3 numbers 15 residues from cysteine through phenylalanine. Only the CDR3 portion is preserved as DNA: 45 bases, with reading frame beginning at the first base. Sequences MDHEN (CDR1) and SYDVKM (CDR2) are obtained from the germline V gene.